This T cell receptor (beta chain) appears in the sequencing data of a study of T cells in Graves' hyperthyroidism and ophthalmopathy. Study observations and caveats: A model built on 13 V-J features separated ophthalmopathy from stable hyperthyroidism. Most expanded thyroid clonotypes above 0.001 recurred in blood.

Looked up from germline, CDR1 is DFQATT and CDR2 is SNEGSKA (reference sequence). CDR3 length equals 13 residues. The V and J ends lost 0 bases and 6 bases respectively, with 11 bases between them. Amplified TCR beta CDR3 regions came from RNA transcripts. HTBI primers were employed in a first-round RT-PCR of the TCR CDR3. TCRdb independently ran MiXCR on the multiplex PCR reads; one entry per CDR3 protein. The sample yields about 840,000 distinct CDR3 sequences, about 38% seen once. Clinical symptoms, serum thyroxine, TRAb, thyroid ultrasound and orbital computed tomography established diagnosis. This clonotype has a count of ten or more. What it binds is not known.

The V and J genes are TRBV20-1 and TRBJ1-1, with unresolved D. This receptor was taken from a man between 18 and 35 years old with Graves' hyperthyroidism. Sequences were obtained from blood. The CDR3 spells CSAREGMVAEAFF. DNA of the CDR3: TGCAGTGCTAGAGAGGGGATGGTCGCTGAAGCTTTCTTT.